These 23 T cell receptor beta chains came from one sample sequenced in a study of beta chain features in type 1 diabetes. Expressed TCRB transcripts were sequenced, since all the RNA that had been isolated was reverse transcribed. This table comes from immunoSEQ multiplex PCR, and its TCRdb copy is limited to in-frame clones, with some not included. The data hold around 56,000 clones, with about 47% observed a single time. Notes on the study in general: Moderate but significant shortening of TCRB CDR3s was recorded in all four CD4+ subsets from Type 1 diabetes patients.

Their antigen targets remain unknown. The sequenced material came from Tregs from blood. The receptors originated from a woman in her forties with type 1 diabetes.

The gene calls are TRBV5-6 and TRBJ1-2; 9 bases map to TRBD1. V lost 4 bases, J lost 4 bases, and 5 bases stayed unmatched. The V gene's germline CDR1 is SGHDT and CDR2 YYEEEE. CDR3 length equals 14 residues. The CDR3 here is CASSTRDRVYGYTF. CDR3 in DNA: TGTGCCAGCAGCACCCGGGACAGGGTCTATGGCTACACCTTC.

The chain links TRBV2 to TRBJ2-3; 11 nucleotides agree with TRBD2. The CDR3 totals 15 residues. Germline values: CDR1 SNHLY, CDR2 FYNNEI. The V segment lost 11 bases and the J segment 1 base; nucleotides outside the gene matches: 8. The CDR3 loop is CAGSSGGLGTDTQYF. CDR3 nucleotide sequence: TGTGCCGGCTCTAGCGGGGGGCTCGGCACAGATACGCAGTATTTT.

This clone was recorded a few times. The chain has TRBV5-6 and TRBJ2-6; D remains ambiguous. Per germline, CDR1 SGHDT and CDR2 YYEEEE. The length of the CDR3 is 15 residues. Between the trimmed V and J ends, which lost 0 bases and 0 bases, there was a span of 4 bases. The CDR3 DNA reads as TGTGCCAGCAGCTTGGGGCCCTCTGGGGCCAACGTCCTGACTTTC. Amino acid sequence: CASSLGPSGANVLTF.

The rearrangement joins TRBV7-3 to TRBJ2-7, with D perhaps TRBD2 (6 bases). The CDR3 covers 13 residues. V gave up 4 bases and J gave up 6 bases, with 13 bases separating them. Germline CDR1 is SGHTA and CDR2 is FQGTGA. In DNA form, the CDR3 reads TGTGCCAGCAGCTCCTCTCCGGGACTCGAGCAGTACTTC. Residues: CASSSSPGLEQYF.

The chain combines TRBV6-5 with TRBJ1-4, with D perhaps matching TRBD1 (6 bases). The CDR3 has 15 amino acids. The germline gives CDR1 MNHEY, CDR2 SVGAGI. V was cut by 5 bases and J by 7 bases, with 17 bases left in between. The CDR3 region is CASSLSGTRAEKLFF. The CDR3 region has the DNA TGTGCCAGCAGTCTTTCCGGGACACGGGCTGAAAAACTGTTTTTT.

The chain couples TRBV7-6 to TRBJ1-2; possible D gene TRBD1, 6 bases. The germline V gene encodes CDR1 SGHVS and CDR2 FNYEAQ. V dropped 4 bases and J dropped 2 bases, with 14 bases sitting between them. The CDR3 extends over 15 amino acids. CDR3 DNA: TGTGCCAGCAGCTCCCTAGGGGGGGCGAACTATGGCTACACCTTC. It codes for CASSSLGGANYGYTF. Using reference TRBV7-6 and TRBJ1-2 for the parts outside the CDR3, the full variable domain is GAGVSQSPRYKVTKRGQDVALRCDPISGHVSLYWYRQALGQGPEFLTYFNYEAQQDKSGLPNDRFSAERPEGSISTLTIQRTEQRDSAMYRCASSSLGGANYGYTFGSGTRLTVV.

The chain combines TRBV2 with TRBJ1-5; D is ambiguous. The ends were cut back, 8 bases at V and 4 bases at J, with 12 bases in the middle. Germline CDR1 is SNHLY and CDR2 is FYNNEI. This CDR3 is built from 13 residues. The CDR3 region has the DNA TGTGCCAGCCTAGACCAGCCTAATCAGCCCCAGCATTTT. Its protein product is CASLDQPNQPQHF.

This clone appeared a few times. The rearrangement uses TRBV19 and TRBJ2-2; 8 nucleotides line up with TRBD1. V was pared by 10 bases and J by 5 bases, with 6 bases of the junction left unmatched. Germline V gene data show CDR1 as LNHDA and CDR2 as SQIVND (reference sequence). This CDR3 comprises 13 residues. The CDR3 DNA is TGTGCCACCTGGGACAGGAAGACCGGGGAGCTGTTTTTT. It yields the protein CATWDRKTGELFF.

This clone was found a few times. The J gene is TRBJ2-2, the V gene TRBV2; the D gene could be TRBD1 or TRBD2 (5 bases each). The CDR3 loop spans 14 amino acids. Germline loops: CDR1 SNHLY, CDR2 FYNNEI. Trimming took 10 bases from V and 2 from J, leaving 14 bases between them. The CDR3: CANRRTPNTGELFF. CDR3 nucleotide sequence: TGTGCCAACAGGAGGACACCAAACACCGGGGAGCTGTTTTTT.

The chain links TRBV5-8 to TRBJ2-6; D might be TRBD2 (5 bases). V was trimmed by 5 bases and J by 3 bases, leaving 9 bases between them. This CDR3 spans 14 amino acids. Germline V gene lookup returns CDR1 SGHTS and CDR2 YDEGEE. The CDR3 DNA reads as TGTGCCAGCAGGGGTGGAGGTGGGGCCAACGTCCTGACTTTC. Translating it yields CASRGGGGANVLTF.

V gene TRBV29-1 combines with J gene TRBJ1-2; no reliable D call. The CDR3 length is 12 residues. The germline V and J ends were trimmed by 3 bases and 8 bases, with 13 bases remaining between them. Germline CDR1 SQVTM, CDR2 ANQGSEA. CDR3 sequence: CSVDKEGRGYTF. As DNA, the CDR3 is TGCAGCGTTGATAAGGAGGGTCGAGGCTACACCTTC.

This clone was observed a few times. The V call is TRBV29-1, the J call TRBJ1-4; a weak D match, TRBD1 (5 bases). This CDR3 region has 15 residues. Germline assignment: CDR1 SQVTM and CDR2 ANQGSEA. The germline V and J ends were trimmed by 2 bases and 5 bases, with 15 bases remaining between them. In nucleotides, the CDR3 is TGCAGCGTTGAATCCTCGGGGGTAGGGAATGAAAAACTGTTTTTT. Translated: CSVESSGVGNEKLFF.

This clone has more than one count but fewer than ten. The rearrangement joins TRBV30 to TRBJ2-2; 7 nucleotides agree with TRBD2. V lost 8 bases and J lost 4; bases outside the gene matches: 7. The V gene's germline CDR1 is GTSNPN and CDR2 SVGIG (reference sequence). The CDR3 has 13 amino acids. CDR3 in DNA: TGTGCCCGCAGCGGGGAGTCCACCGGGGAGCTGTTTTTT. Translation gives CARSGESTGELFF.

This clone was seen more than once but under ten times. The junction departs from germline at one end; a sequencing error may be responsible. The rearrangement joins TRBV4-1 to TRBJ2-1, with 10 nucleotides matching TRBD2. Germline CDR1 MGHRA, CDR2 YSYEKL. The CDR3 length is 16 residues. DNA for the CDR3: TGTGCCAGCAGCTCCCGGACTAGCGGTACCTACAATGAGCAGTTCTTC. Amino acid sequence: CASSSRTSGTYNEQFF.

The V and J genes are TRBV28 and TRBJ2-1; D is perhaps TRBD2 (5 bases). V gave up 6 bases and J gave up 3 bases, with 12 bases separating them. Germline V gene sequence: CDR1 MDHEN, CDR2 SYDVKM. There are 14 residues in the CDR3. The CDR3 sequence: CASSPGMFYNEQFF. The CDR3 DNA sequence: TGTGCCAGCAGCCCCGGGATGTTCTACAATGAGCAGTTCTTC. The whole variable domain, remainder taken from reference TRBV28 and TRBJ2-1, is DVKVTQSSRYLVKRTGEKVFLECVQDMDHENMFWYRQDPGLGLRLIYFSYDVKMKEKGDIPEGYSVSREKKERFSLILESASTNQTSMYLCASSPGMFYNEQFFGPGTRLTVL.

The chain combines TRBV28 with TRBJ2-3, with 7 positions matching TRBD2. CDR3 length equals 17 residues. The germline V gene has CDR1 MDHEN and CDR2 SYDVKM. Trimming removed 0 bases from V and 4 bases from J; junction bases left unmatched: 10. The CDR3 protein is CASSLWSRGSWADTQYF. The DNA for the CDR3 is TGTGCCAGCAGTTTATGGTCCCGCGGGAGCTGGGCAGATACGCAGTATTTT. Full variable domain (missing parts from reference TRBV28 and TRBJ2-3): DVKVTQSSRYLVKRTGEKVFLECVQDMDHENMFWYRQDPGLGLRLIYFSYDVKMKEKGDIPEGYSVSREKKERFSLILESASTNQTSMYLCASSLWSRGSWADTQYFGPGTRLTVL.

This clone was found once. This sequence joins TRBV30 and TRBJ2-5; D possibly corresponds to TRBD1 (6 bases). The CDR3 has 14 amino acids. Germline V CDR1 and CDR2: GTSNPN, SVGIG (reference sequence). V shed 0 bases and J shed 7 bases, with 15 bases lying between them. CDR3 loop: CAWSVRDKGGTQYF. In nucleotides, the CDR3 is TGTGCCTGGAGTGTACGGGACAAAGGGGGGACCCAGTACTTC.

The chain links TRBV28 to TRBJ2-2; 8 nucleotides align to TRBD1. After removal of 1 base from V and 6 bases from J, the junction contained 10 bases not matched to a gene. The CDR3 spans 17 residues. CDR1 MDHEN and CDR2 SYDVKM come from the germline V gene. The CDR3 DNA follows: TGTGCCAGCAGTTTATCCCGTGACAGGGGACGGGCCGGGGAGCTGTTTTTT. The encoded protein is CASSLSRDRGRAGELFF. The full variable domain, in which reference TRBV28 and TRBJ2-2 provide the parts outside the CDR3, is DVKVTQSSRYLVKRTGEKVFLECVQDMDHENMFWYRQDPGLGLRLIYFSYDVKMKEKGDIPEGYSVSREKKERFSLILESASTNQTSMYLCASSLSRDRGRAGELFFGEGSRLTVL.

In this sample, this clone is medium-sized. The V call is TRBV7-2, the J call TRBJ2-7, with 8 bases that match TRBD1. The CDR3 is 16 residues long. Germline loops: CDR1 SGHTA, CDR2 FQGNSA. The trim removed 4 bases at V and 7 bases at J, leaving 15 bases unmatched. CDR3 in amino acids: CASSWTGSRNPGEQYF. In nucleotides, the CDR3 is TGTGCCAGCAGCTGGACAGGGAGCCGAAATCCGGGGGAGCAGTACTTC. Full variable domain (outside the CDR3, taken from reference TRBV7-2 and TRBJ2-7): GAGVSQSPSNKVTEKGKDVELRCDPISGHTALYWYRQSLGQGLEFLIYFQGNSAPDKSGLPSDRFSAERTGGSVSTLTIQRTQQEDSAVYLCASSWTGSRNPGEQYFGPGTRLTVT.

This clone was counted once. The rearrangement links TRBV6-6 to TRBJ2-7; the D gene is possibly TRBD1 (7 bases). The CDR3 has 14 amino acids. Germline V gene sequence: CDR1 MNHNY, CDR2 SVGAGI (reference sequence). The V and J ends lost 7 bases and 0 bases respectively, with 13 bases between them. This chain's CDR3 is CASNQGGSSYEQYF. CDR3 in DNA: TGTGCCAGCAACCAGGGGGGAAGCTCCTACGAGCAGTACTTC.

The chain employs TRBV10-3 and TRBJ1-1, with D perhaps TRBD1 (5 bases). The germline gives CDR1 ENHRY, CDR2 SYGVKD. Deletions cut 9 bases from V and 3 bases from J, with 14 bases between. This CDR3 has 13 residues. In nucleotides, the CDR3 is TGTGCCATGCAGGGCGGCGGAGACACTGAAGCTTTCTTT. Encoded protein: CAMQGGGDTEAFF.

This clone was counted only a few times. This chain joins TRBV9 and TRBJ1-2, with TRBD1 matching 7 bases. Germline V gene lookup returns CDR1 SGDLS and CDR2 YYNGEE. With V trimmed by 4 bases and J by 8 bases, 8 bases remained unmatched. The CDR3 length is 13 residues. This CDR3 reads CASSPTGTGGYTF. CDR3 nucleotides: TGTGCCAGCAGCCCGACAGGGACGGGAGGCTACACCTTC.

The J gene is TRBJ2-6, the V gene TRBV2, with 8 bases lining up with TRBD2. The CDR3 has 15 residues. Trimming at V came to 11 bases and at J to 1 base, leaving 7 bases not matched to a gene. In germline, CDR1 is SNHLY, CDR2 FYNNEI. The CDR3 bases are TGTGCCCGGGGGGGCTCGAAGTCTGGGGCCAACGTCCTGACTTTC. Its translation: CARGGSKSGANVLTF.